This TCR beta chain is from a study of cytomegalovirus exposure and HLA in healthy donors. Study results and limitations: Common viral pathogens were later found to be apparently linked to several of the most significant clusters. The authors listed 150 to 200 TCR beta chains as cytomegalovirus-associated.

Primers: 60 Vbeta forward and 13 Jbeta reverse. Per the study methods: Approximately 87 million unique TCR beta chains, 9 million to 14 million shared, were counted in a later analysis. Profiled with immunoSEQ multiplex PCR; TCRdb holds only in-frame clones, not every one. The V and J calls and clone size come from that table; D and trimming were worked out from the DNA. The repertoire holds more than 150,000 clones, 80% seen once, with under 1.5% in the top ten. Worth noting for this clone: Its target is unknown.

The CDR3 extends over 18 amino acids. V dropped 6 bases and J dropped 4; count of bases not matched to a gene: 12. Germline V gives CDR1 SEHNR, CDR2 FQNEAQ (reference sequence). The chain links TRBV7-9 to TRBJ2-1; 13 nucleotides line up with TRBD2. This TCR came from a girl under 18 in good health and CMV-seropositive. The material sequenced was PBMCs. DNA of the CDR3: TGTGCCAGCAGGGGATACAAGTGGACTAGCGGGAGATACAATGAGCAGTTCTTC. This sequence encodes CASRGYKWTSGRYNEQFF.